This T cell receptor beta chain was identified in a study of memory CD4+ T cells and cytomegalovirus serostatus. Turning to the study itself: Donors were healthy Belgian adults, fewer than ten CMV seropositive and about two dozen seronegative.

The table lists this clone with a count of one. Germline V gives CDR1 GTSNPN, CDR2 SVGIG (reference sequence). The CDR3 consists of 13 residues. With V trimmed by 8 bases and J by 3 bases, 5 bases remained unmatched. The protocol was immunoSEQ multiplex PCR, while the TCRdb copy is restricted to in-frame clones and leaves out a portion. The table includes around 61,000 clones, roughly 87% detected once. The sort gate was single viable CD3+CD4+CD8-CD45RO+ cells for memory CD4+ T cells. The sequence came from an adult in good health and CMV-seronegative. The chain is built from TRBV30 and TRBJ1-5; 9 nucleotides align to TRBD1. Sequenced sample: memory CD4+ T cells from blood. The CDR3 nucleotides are TGTGCCGGCGGGACAGGGTACAATCAGCCCCAGCATTTT. It specifies CAGGTGYNQPQHF.